This T cell receptor (beta chain) was identified during a study of cytomegalovirus exposure and HLA in healthy donors. Study observations and caveats: Later analysis showed TCR association rates varying by HLA locus, highest for DRB1 and lowest for HLA-C.

Amplification used 60 Vbeta primers and 13 Jbeta primers. Repertoires were generated with immunoSEQ multiplex PCR, while TCRdb's copy carries only in-frame clones and drops some. The repertoire holds fewer than 150,000 clones, with roughly 83% as singletons. CDR1 and CDR2 from the germline V gene are ENHRY and SYGVKD. The CDR3 is 16 residues long. V lost 6 bases to trimming and J lost 4 bases; unmatched junction nucleotides: 11. Nominal health characterized the donors when sampled, though unrecorded immune exposures were likely. As for this clone: Its specificity is not known.

The receptor comes from a middle-aged man in good health and CMV-seropositive. This chain joins TRBV10-3 and TRBJ1-5, with TRBD1 identical over 8 bases. The sequenced sample was PBMCs. The CDR3 DNA is TGTGCCATCAGCGACACTATTCGACAGGGGAATCAGCCCCAGCATTTT. Its translation is CAISDTIRQGNQPQHF.